This T cell receptor beta chain was sequenced in a study of OX40 agonist ivuxolimab in advanced cancers. The CDR3 covers 14 residues. V was trimmed by 1 base and J by 1 base, leaving 8 bases between them. The germline CDR1 and CDR2 sequences are SGHDT and YYEEEE. Libraries were prepared by immunoSEQ multiplex PCR; TCRdb keeps only in-frame clonotypes and omits some of them. The data show some 70,000 clones, with around 80% seen just once and just under 2.5% held by the top ten. V and J are TRBV5-6 and TRBJ1-1, with unresolved D. This receptor was identified in an adult with an advanced solid tumor such as melanoma, head and neck, liver or kidney cancer. The sample was CD4+ or CD8+ T cells sorted from blood, taken in a trial of the OX40 agonist ivuxolimab. The CDR3 nucleotides are TGTGCCAGCAGCTTGCGGCAGACGAACACTGAAGCTTTCTTT. This codes for CASSLRQTNTEAFF.